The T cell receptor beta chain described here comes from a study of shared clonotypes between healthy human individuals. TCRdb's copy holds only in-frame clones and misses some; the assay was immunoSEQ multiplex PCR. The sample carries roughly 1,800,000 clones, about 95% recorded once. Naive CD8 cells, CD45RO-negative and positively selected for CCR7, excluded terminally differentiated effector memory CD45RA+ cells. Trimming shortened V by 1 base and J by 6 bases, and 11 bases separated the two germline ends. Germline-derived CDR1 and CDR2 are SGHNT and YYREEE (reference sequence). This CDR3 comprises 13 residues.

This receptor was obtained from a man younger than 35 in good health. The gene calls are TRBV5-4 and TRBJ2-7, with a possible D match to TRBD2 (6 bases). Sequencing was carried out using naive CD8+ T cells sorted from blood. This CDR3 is CASSLSDYREQYF. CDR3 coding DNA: TGTGCCAGCAGCTTGTCGGACTATCGCGAGCAGTACTTC.